This T cell receptor (beta chain) emerged from a study of T cells in Graves' hyperthyroidism and ophthalmopathy. The TCR beta CDR3 regions underwent amplification using RNA transcripts as the source. An initial round of RT-PCR targeting the TCR CDR3 relied on the HTBI primer set. From the multiplex PCR reads, TCRdb called clonotypes with MiXCR, one entry per CDR3 protein. The sample lists roughly 500,000 distinct CDR3 sequences; around 46% were seen once. Between the trimmed V and J ends, which lost 3 bases and 4 bases, there was a span of 8 bases. Germline V gene lookup returns CDR1 SGHRS and CDR2 YFSETQ. CDR3 length: 14 residues.

The rearrangement links TRBV5-1 to TRBJ2-6; D gene ambiguous. The source is an adult woman with Graves' disease, either hyperthyroidism or ophthalmopathy (not recorded which). The specimen sequenced was peripheral blood or thyroid tissue (not recorded which). Written as DNA, the CDR3 is TGCGCCAGCAGCTCCGGAAGGGGGGCCAACGTCCTGACTTTC. Translated, it gives CASSSGRGANVLTF.